These 14 T cell receptor beta chains were all obtained from the same sample, sequenced in a study of T cell repertoires in cytomegalovirus infection. The antigens for these receptors are not known. TCRdb used MiXCR to reprocess the reads, holding one entry per CDR3 protein. This sample carries 60,000 to 75,000 distinct CDR3 sequences, about 27% of them seen once, and the ten largest clones take roughly three fifths. The source material was CD8+ T cells from cultured PBMCs, sampled from culture after CMV antigen stimulation. Receptors were obtained from a human donor in good health (CMV status not recorded). Some clones in this sample may be carry-over from other donors' samples.

The rearrangement links TRBV12-3 or TRBV12-4 to TRBJ1-1, with D possibly TRBD1 on 5 matching bases. Trimming cost V 4 bases and J 9 bases, with 12 bases left between them. CDR3 size: 12 residues. This chain's CDR3 is CASSWDGRQAFF. CDR3 DNA: TGTGCCAGCAGTTGGGACGGGCGTCAAGCTTTCTTT.

In its sample, this clonotype was seen once. The chain couples TRBV7-4 to TRBJ2-3; 9 bases are a match to TRBD2. After removal of 4 bases from V and 4 bases from J, the junction contained 9 bases not matched to a gene. The germline CDR1 and CDR2 sequences are SGHVT and SQSDAQ. This CDR3 comprises 16 residues. CDR3: CASSSGTSTNSDTQYF. The CDR3, as DNA: TGTGCCAGCAGCTCCGGGACTAGCACCAATTCAGATACGCAGTATTTT.

This clonotype was found a few times. The chain uses TRBV12-3 or TRBV12-4 and TRBJ1-2, with TRBD1 matching over 10 bases. Germline trimming cut 7 bases from V and 8 bases from J; bases unmatched to any gene: 13. The CDR3 has 15 amino acids. CDR3 protein: CASIGTGTGDVGYTF. CDR3 DNA: TGTGCCAGCATCGGGACCGGGACAGGGGACGTCGGCTACACCTTC.

This clonotype has only a few counts. The chain is built from TRBV11-2 and TRBJ1-3; D is uncertain. The CDR3 is made up of 14 amino acids. CDR1 and CDR2 (germline): SGHAT, FQNNGV. V lost 1 base to trimming and J lost 1 base, with 5 bases between them. CDR3 amino acids: CASSLVVSGNTIYF. In nucleotides, the CDR3 is TGTGCCAGCAGCTTAGTGGTATCTGGAAACACCATATATTTT.

The chain joins TRBV12-3 or TRBV12-4 to TRBJ2-1; D is possibly TRBD2 (7 bases). V dropped 5 bases and J dropped 10 bases, with 21 bases sitting between them. The CDR3 has 15 amino acids. CDR3 in DNA: TGTGCCAGCAGTACAGTCGGGGGGCCCGGGGGAGAGCAGTTCTTC. It translates to CASSTVGGPGGEQFF.

The rearrangement joins TRBV29-1 to TRBJ2-7; 11 bases line up with TRBD1. The V segment lost 6 bases and the J segment 7 bases; nucleotides outside the gene matches: 5. The CDR3 totals 12 residues. Germline V gene sequence: CDR1 SQVTM, CDR2 ANQGSEA. The CDR3 DNA reads as TGCAGCGTGGACAGGGGGCGTGGTGAGCAGTACTTC. Protein: CSVDRGRGEQYF.

V gene TRBV20-1 combines with J gene TRBJ1-1; a possible D gene is TRBD1 (5 bases). The ends were cut back, 0 bases at V and 5 bases at J, with 13 bases in the middle. Germline loops: CDR1 DFQATT, CDR2 SNEGSKA (reference sequence). The CDR3 contains 14 residues. CDR3 DNA sequence: TGCAGTGCTAGAGATTACCAGGGTGGAACTGAAGCTTTCTTT. Its protein is CSARDYQGGTEAFF.

In its sample, this clonotype was seen many times. The chain carries TRBV7-2 and TRBJ2-7; maybe TRBD1 (6 bases). CDR1 and CDR2 from the germline V gene are SGHTA and FQGNSA. V was clipped by 2 bases and J by 2 bases, with 13 bases between them. CDR3 length: 15 residues. The CDR3 nucleotides are TGTGCCAGCAGCTTAATGGCAGGGGTGGCCTACGAGCAGTACTTC. Translated: CASSLMAGVAYEQYF.

This clonotype was counted many times. The J gene is TRBJ2-7, the V gene TRBV6-1, with 7 bases lining up with TRBD2. Germline V lookup: CDR1 MNHNS, CDR2 SASEGT. This CDR3 has 13 amino acids. V lost 10 bases and J lost 3; bases outside the gene matches: 9. In nucleotides, the CDR3 is TGTGCCACCACCGGAGCGGGACTCTACGAGCAGTACTTC. This gives the protein CATTGAGLYEQYF.

This clonotype has a count of ten or more. The rearrangement uses TRBV5-6 and TRBJ1-1, with 7 nucleotides matching TRBD1. CDR1 SGHDT and CDR2 YYEEEE come from the germline V gene. Germline trimming cut 4 bases from V and 10 bases from J; bases unmatched to any gene: 7. The CDR3 is 12 residues long. The CDR3: CASSLGGGRAFF. Here the CDR3 DNA reads TGTGCCAGCAGCCTAGGAGGGGGCCGAGCTTTCTTT.

Remarks on this clonotype: A much larger clone lies one base from this, so it may be a read error. This chain links TRBV7-2 with TRBJ2-7, with D maybe TRBD2 (6 bases). CDR3 length: 14 residues. Germline V gene sequence: CDR1 SGHTA, CDR2 FQGNSA. The CDR3 spells CASSPGTGSYEHYF. In DNA form, the CDR3 reads TGTGCCAGCAGCCCCGGGACTGGTTCCTACGAGCATTACTTC.

The genes are TRBV7-9 and TRBJ2-3, with D uncertain. V was pared by 1 base and J by 7 bases, with 9 bases between. The CDR3 sequence is 13 residues long. Germline loops: CDR1 SEHNR, CDR2 FQNEAQ (reference sequence). This CDR3 reads CASSLVVENTQYF. The CDR3 DNA reads as TGTGCCAGCAGCTTAGTTGTGGAAAATACGCAGTATTTT.

This clonotype was seen just once. Just one base apart from a much larger clone, this may be a read error. The rearrangement joins TRBV7-2 to TRBJ2-5; D not certain. The germline gives CDR1 SGHTA, CDR2 FQGNSA. Trimming removed 3 bases at V and 5 bases at J, with 19 bases between. The CDR3 covers 16 residues. The CDR3 sequence is CASSFPGRQREETQYF. CDR3 DNA: TGTGCCAGCAGCTTCCCCGGTAGGCAGCGTGAGGAGACCCAGTACTTC.

This clonotype was picked up many times. CDR3 residues: CATSTQPTDTQYF. In DNA form, the CDR3 reads TGCGCCACCTCCACCCAGCCGACAGATACGCAGTATTTT. The chain has TRBV10-2 and TRBJ2-3; D gene unclear. The CDR3 loop spans 13 amino acids. Trimming cost V 10 bases and J 3 bases, with 14 bases left between them. Germline V gene sequence: CDR1 WSHSY, CDR2 SAAADI.